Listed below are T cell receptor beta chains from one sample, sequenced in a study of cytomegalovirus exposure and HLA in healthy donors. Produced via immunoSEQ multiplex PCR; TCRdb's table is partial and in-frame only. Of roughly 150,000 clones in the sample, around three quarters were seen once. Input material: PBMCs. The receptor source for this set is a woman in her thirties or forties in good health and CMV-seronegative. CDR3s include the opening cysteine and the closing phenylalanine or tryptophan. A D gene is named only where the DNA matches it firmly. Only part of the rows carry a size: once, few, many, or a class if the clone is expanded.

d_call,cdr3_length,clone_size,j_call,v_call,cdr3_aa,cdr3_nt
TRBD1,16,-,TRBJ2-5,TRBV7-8,CASRTTGGSVWETQYF,TGTGCCAGCAGGACTACAGGGGGCAGCGTGTGGGAGACCCAGTACTTC
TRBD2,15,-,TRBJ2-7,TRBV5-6,CASSSLAGQGYEQYF,TGTGCCAGCAGCTCTTTAGCGGGGCAGGGGTACGAGCAGTACTTC
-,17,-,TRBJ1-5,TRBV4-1,CASSQDGGDLDYQPQHF,TGCGCCAGCAGCCAAGATGGGGGGGACCTGGATTATCAGCCCCAGCATTTT
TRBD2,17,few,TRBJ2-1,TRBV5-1,CASSYGLAGESYNEQFF,TGCGCCAGCAGCTACGGACTAGCGGGAGAGTCCTACAATGAGCAGTTCTTC
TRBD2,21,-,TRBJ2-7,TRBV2,CASSEGRYGHSGIKKSYEQYF,TGTGCCAGCAGTGAAGGTAGGTACGGCCATAGCGGGATAAAAAAGTCCTACGAGCAGTACTTC
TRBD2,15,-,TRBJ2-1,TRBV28,CASSLRGLAYNEQFF,TGTGCCAGCAGCCTCAGGGGACTAGCTTACAATGAGCAGTTCTTC
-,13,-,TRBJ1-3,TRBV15,CATSRDLGNTIYF,TGTGCCACCAGCAGAGATTTAGGAAACACCATATATTTT
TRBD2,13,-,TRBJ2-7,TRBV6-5,CASRSGRTYEQYF,TGTGCCAGCAGAAGCGGGAGGACCTACGAGCAGTACTTC
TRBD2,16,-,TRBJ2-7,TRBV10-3,CAISDPGVLAGTGQYF,TGTGCCATCAGTGACCCAGGGGTGTTAGCGGGAACGGGGCAGTACTTC
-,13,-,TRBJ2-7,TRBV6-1,CASSEGAPYEQYF,TGTGCCAGCAGTGAGGGGGCCCCCTACGAGCAGTACTTC
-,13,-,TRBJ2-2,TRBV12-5,CASGLRGSGELFF,TGTGCTAGTGGTTTGCGGGGATCCGGGGAGCTGTTTTTT
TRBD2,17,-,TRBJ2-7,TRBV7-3,CASSLTPLAGAPREQYF,TGTGCCAGCAGCTTAACTCCCCTAGCGGGAGCCCCGCGGGAGCAGTACTTC
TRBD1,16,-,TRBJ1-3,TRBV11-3,CASSSGQGASGNTIYF,TGTGCCAGCAGCTCGGGACAGGGGGCCTCTGGAAACACCATATATTTT
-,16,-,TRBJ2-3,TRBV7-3,CASSPATSTGTDTQYF,TGTGCCAGCAGCCCAGCTACTAGCACGGGCACAGATACGCAGTATTTT
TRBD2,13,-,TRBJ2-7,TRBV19,CASSISGDYEQYF,TGTGCCAGTAGTATCAGCGGGGACTACGAGCAGTACTTC
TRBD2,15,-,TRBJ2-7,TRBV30,CAWILGEGRDYEQYF,TGTGCCTGGATCTTAGGGGAGGGAAGGGACTACGAGCAGTACTTC
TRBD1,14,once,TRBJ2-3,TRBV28,CASGRGPVADTQYF,TGTGCCAGCGGAAGGGGGCCCGTCGCGGATACGCAGTATTTT
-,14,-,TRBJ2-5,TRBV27,CASSWRASQETQYF,TGTGCCAGCAGTTGGAGGGCTTCTCAAGAGACCCAGTACTTC
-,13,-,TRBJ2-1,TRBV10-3,CAISELDSGEQFF,TGTGCCATCAGTGAACTAGACAGCGGGGAGCAGTTCTTC
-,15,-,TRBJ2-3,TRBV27,CASSSWTDGTDTQYF,TGTGCCAGCAGTTCCTGGACTGACGGCACAGATACGCAGTATTTT
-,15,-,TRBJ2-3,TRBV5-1,CASTSTPDSTDTQYF,TGCGCCAGCACCTCCACGCCAGATAGCACAGATACGCAGTATTTT
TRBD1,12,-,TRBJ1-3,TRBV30,CARGQAGNTIYF,TGTGCCAGAGGACAGGCTGGAAACACCATATATTTT
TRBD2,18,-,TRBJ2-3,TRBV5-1,CASRVLLAGTLSTDTQYF,TGCGCCAGCCGCGTACTCTTAGCGGGAACCCTTAGCACAGATACGCAGTATTTT
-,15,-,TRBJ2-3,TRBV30,CAWSGLASSTDTQYF,TGTGCCTGGAGTGGGCTAGCGTCTAGCACAGATACGCAGTATTTT
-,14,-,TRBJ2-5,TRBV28,CASSEGRGSETQYF,TGTGCCAGCTCGGAGGGGCGGGGATCAGAGACCCAGTACTTC
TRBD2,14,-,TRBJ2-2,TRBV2,CASKETGGIGELFF,TGTGCCAGCAAGGAAACGGGAGGAATCGGGGAGCTGTTTTTT
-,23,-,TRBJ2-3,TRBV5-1,CASSLRGPGRGVPSSSRTDTQYF,TGCGCCAGCAGCTTGCGAGGGCCAGGCCGGGGAGTACCATCCTCAAGCCGCACAGATACGCAGTATTTT
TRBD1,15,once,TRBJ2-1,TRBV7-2,CASSLGGGPRGEQFF,TGTGCCAGCAGCTTAGGAGGGGGCCCCCGTGGAGAGCAGTTCTTC
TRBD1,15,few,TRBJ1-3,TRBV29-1,CSVKTGVTPGNTIYF,TGCAGCGTAAAGACAGGGGTGACTCCTGGAAACACCATATATTTT
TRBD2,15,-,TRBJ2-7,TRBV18,CASSPRRTSGYEQYF,TGTGCCAGCTCACCACGTAGGACTAGCGGCTACGAGCAGTACTTC
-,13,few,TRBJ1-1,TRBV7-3,CASSFGYGTEAFF,TGTGCCAGCAGCTTCGGGTATGGCACTGAAGCTTTCTTT
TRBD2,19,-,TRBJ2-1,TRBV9,CASSVGRTSGRAGEGEQFF,TGTGCCAGCAGCGTAGGGAGGACTAGCGGGAGGGCCGGAGAGGGTGAGCAGTTCTTC
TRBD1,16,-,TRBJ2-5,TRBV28,CASSSVSQGVRETQYF,TGTGCCAGCAGCTCTGTATCCCAGGGGGTTAGGGAGACCCAGTACTTC
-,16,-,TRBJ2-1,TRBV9,CASSVATRRLGGEQFF,TGTGCCAGCAGCGTAGCGACCCGGAGACTAGGCGGTGAGCAGTTCTTC
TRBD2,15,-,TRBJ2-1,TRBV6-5,CASSYTGTSADEQFF,TGTGCCAGCAGTTATACCGGGACTAGCGCCGATGAGCAGTTCTTC
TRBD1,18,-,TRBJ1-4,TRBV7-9,CASSLALSGGIINEKLFF,TGTGCCAGCAGCTTAGCGCTATCAGGGGGCATTATTAATGAAAAACTGTTTTTT
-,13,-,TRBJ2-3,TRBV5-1,CASSSTGADTQYF,TGCGCCAGCAGCTCGACAGGCGCAGATACGCAGTATTTT
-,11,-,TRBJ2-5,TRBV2,CASSGEETQYF,TGTGCCAGCTCGGGGGAAGAGACCCAGTACTTC
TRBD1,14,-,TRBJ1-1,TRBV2,CASSEAGQGLQAFF,TGTGCCAGCAGTGAAGCAGGACAGGGCCTTCAAGCTTTCTTT
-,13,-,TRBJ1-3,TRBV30,CAWSVLSGNTIYF,TGTGCCTGGAGTGTACTCTCTGGAAACACCATATATTTT
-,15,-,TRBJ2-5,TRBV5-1,CASSQQAGPQETQYF,TGCGCCAGCAGCCAACAAGCGGGCCCACAAGAGACCCAGTACTTC
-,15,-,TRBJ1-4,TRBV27,CASSLSERGNEKLFF,TGTGCCAGCAGTTTATCGGAGAGGGGGAATGAAAAACTGTTTTTT
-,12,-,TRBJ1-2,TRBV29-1,CSVDRGNYGYTF,TGCAGCGTTGATCGGGGTAACTATGGCTACACCTTC
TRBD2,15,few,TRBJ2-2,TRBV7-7,CASSSISAGAGELFF,TGTGCTAGCAGCTCGATATCGGCGGGGGCCGGGGAGCTGTTTTTT
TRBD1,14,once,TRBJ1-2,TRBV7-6,CASSQGTANYGYTF,TGTGCCAGCTCACAGGGGACGGCTAACTATGGCTACACCTTC
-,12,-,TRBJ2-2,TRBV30,CAWTRAPGELFF,TGTGCCTGGACGAGGGCCCCCGGGGAGCTGTTTTTT
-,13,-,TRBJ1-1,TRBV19,CASSSPTRTEAFF,TGTGCCAGTAGTTCCCCCACACGAACTGAAGCTTTCTTT
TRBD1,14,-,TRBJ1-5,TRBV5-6,CASSKTGQNQPQHF,TGTGCCAGCAGCAAGACAGGGCAGAATCAGCCCCAGCATTTT
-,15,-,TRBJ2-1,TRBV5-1,CASSLTTALYNEQFF,TGCGCCAGCAGCTTGACTACCGCCCTATACAATGAGCAGTTCTTC
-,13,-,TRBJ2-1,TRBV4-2,CASSHPDRGKQFF,TGTGCCAGCAGCCACCCAGACCGGGGGAAGCAGTTCTTC
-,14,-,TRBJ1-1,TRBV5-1,CASSLEAGTGEAFF,TGCGCCAGCAGCTTGGAAGCGGGGACGGGAGAAGCTTTCTTT
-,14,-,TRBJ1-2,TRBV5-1,CASSLDRPQYGYTF,TGCGCCAGCAGCTTGGACAGGCCCCAATATGGCTACACCTTC
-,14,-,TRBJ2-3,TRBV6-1,CATGGLSWGDTQYF,TGTGCCACCGGGGGTCTTAGCTGGGGAGATACGCAGTATTTT
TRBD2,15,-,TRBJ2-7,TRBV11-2,CASSHTSVSDYEQYF,TGTGCCAGCAGCCACACTAGCGTATCTGATTACGAGCAGTACTTC
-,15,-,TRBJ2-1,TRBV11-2,CASSLERDSYNEQFF,TGTGCCAGCAGCTTAGAGCGGGATTCCTACAATGAGCAGTTCTTC